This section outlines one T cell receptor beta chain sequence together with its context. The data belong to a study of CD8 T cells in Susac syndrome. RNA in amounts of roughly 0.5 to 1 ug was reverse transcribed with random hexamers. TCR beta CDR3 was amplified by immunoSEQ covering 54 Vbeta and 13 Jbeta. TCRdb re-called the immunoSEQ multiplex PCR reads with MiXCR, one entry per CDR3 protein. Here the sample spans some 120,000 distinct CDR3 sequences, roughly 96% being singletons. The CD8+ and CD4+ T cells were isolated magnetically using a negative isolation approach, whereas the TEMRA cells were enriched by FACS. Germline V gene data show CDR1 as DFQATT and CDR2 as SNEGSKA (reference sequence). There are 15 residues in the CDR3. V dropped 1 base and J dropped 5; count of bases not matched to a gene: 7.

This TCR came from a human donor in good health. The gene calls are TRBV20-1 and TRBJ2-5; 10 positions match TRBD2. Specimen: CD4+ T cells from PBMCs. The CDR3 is CSARVGTSVGETQYF. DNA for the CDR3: TGCAGTGCTAGAGTTGGGACTAGCGTTGGGGAGACCCAGTACTTC.